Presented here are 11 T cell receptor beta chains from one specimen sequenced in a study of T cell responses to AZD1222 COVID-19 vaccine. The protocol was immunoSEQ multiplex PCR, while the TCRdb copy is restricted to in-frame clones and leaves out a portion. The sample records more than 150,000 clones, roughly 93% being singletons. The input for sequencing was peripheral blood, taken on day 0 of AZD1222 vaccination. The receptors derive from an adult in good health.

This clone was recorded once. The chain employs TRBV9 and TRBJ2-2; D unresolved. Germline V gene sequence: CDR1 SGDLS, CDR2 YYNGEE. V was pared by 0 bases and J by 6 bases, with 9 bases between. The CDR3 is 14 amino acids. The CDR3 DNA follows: TGTGCCAGCAGCGTAGCTTCACAGCCCGGGGAGCTGTTTTTT. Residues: CASSVASQPGELFF.

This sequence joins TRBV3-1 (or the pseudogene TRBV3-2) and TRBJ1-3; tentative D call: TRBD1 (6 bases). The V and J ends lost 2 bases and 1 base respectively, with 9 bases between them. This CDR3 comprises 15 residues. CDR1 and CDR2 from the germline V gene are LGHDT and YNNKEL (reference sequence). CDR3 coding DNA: TGTGCCAGCAGCCAACCTACAGGGTCTGGAAACACCATATATTTT. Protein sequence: CASSQPTGSGNTIYF.

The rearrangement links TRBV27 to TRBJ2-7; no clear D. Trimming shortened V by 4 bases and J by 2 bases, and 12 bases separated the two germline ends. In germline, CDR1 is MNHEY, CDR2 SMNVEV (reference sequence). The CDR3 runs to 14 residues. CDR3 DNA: TGTGCCAGCAGTTGGACGAAGGGCACCTACGAGCAGTACTTC. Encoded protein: CASSWTKGTYEQYF.

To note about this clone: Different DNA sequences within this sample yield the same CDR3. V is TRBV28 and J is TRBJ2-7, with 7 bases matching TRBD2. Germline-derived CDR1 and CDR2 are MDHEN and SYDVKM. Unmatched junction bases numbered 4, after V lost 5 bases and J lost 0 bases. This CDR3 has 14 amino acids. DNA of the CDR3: TGTGCCAGCAGTCCCGGGGGGAGCTCCTACGAGCAGTACTTC. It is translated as CASSPGGSSYEQYF.

The CDR3 region is CASSVASQGAGELFF. In DNA, the CDR3 is TGTGCCAGCAGTGTAGCATCCCAGGGGGCCGGGGAGCTGTTTTTT. J is TRBJ2-2 and V is TRBV6-1; TRBD1 matches 7 bases. The CDR3 consists of 15 residues. J lost 6 bases, V lost 4 bases, and 8 bases had no gene match. Per the germline V gene, CDR1 is MNHNS and CDR2 is SASEGT.

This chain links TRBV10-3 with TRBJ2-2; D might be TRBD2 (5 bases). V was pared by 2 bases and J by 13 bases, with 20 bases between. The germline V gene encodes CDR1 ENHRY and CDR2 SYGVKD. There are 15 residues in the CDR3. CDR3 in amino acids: CAISEPQTGELGLFF. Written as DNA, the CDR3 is TGTGCCATCAGTGAGCCACAAACCGGGGAACTGGGGCTGTTTTTT.

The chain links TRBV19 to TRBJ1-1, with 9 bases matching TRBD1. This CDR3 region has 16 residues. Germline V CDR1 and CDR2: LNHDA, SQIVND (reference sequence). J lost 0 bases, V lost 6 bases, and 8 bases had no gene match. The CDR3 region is CASRKQGAQVNTEAFF. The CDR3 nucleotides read TGTGCCAGTAGGAAACAGGGGGCTCAGGTGAACACTGAAGCTTTCTTT.

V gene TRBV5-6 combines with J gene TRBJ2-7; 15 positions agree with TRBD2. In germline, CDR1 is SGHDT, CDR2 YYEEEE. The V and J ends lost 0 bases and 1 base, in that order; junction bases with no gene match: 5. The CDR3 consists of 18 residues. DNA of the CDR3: TGTGCCAGCAGCTTGGGTCTGGGGACTAGCGGGAGGTCCTACGAGCAGTACTTC. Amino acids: CASSLGLGTSGRSYEQYF.

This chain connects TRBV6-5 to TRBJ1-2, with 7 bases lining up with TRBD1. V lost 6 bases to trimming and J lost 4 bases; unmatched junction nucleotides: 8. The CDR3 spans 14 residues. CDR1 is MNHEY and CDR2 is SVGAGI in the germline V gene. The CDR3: CASRRTGDTYGYTF. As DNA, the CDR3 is TGTGCCAGCAGGCGAACAGGGGATACCTATGGCTACACCTTC.

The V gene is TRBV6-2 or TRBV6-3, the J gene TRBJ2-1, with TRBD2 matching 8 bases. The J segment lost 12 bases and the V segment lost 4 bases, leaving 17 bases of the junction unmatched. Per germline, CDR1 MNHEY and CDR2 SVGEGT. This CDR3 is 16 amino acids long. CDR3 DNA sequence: TGTGCCAGCAGTTTGTTTGCGTCTAGCGGGCTCGCTGCGCAGTTCTTC. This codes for CASSLFASSGLAAQFF.

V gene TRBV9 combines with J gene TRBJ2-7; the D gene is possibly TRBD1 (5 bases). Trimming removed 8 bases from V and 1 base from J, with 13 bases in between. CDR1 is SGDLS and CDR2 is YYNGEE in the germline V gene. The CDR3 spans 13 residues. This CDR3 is CARYRTRSYEQYF. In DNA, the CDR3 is TGTGCCAGATACAGGACCAGGTCCTACGAGCAGTACTTC.